A selection of T cell receptor beta chains follows, all from one sample in a study of T cell repertoires in cytomegalovirus infection. No antigen has been identified for these receptors. TCRdb re-called the reads through MiXCR, storing one row per CDR3 protein. Of some 270,000 distinct CDR3 sequences listed, 22% are singletons. Sequences were derived from cultured PBMCs, sampled from culture after CMV antigen stimulation. These receptors were collected from a human donor in good health (CMV status not recorded). Some clones in this sample may be carry-over from other donors' samples. The CDR3 runs from the conserved cysteine through the conserved F or W. Fields, in order: clone size, V gene, J gene, D gene, CDR3 DNA, CDR3 protein. The D gene is left open where the match is weak. Size values are once, few and many counts, or a class for expanded clones, and some rows have none.

>few|TRBV7-9|TRBJ2-1|TRBD1
TGTGCCAGCACAGGGGGTCTGGGGAATGAGCAGTTCTTC
CASTGGLGNEQFF
>many|TRBV7-8|TRBJ1-6|TRBD1
TGTGCCAGCAGCAAGGACAGGGGGCAAAGACATTCACCCCTCCACTTT
CASSKDRGQRHSPLHF
>many|TRBV7-2|TRBJ1-6|NA
TGTGCCAGCAGCTTACGGGGGGCAGATAATTCACCCCTCCACTTT
CASSLRGADNSPLHF
>NA|TRBV4-1|TRBJ1-1|NA
TGCGCCAGCACCTTCCGCGAGGGGCGGAAGAACACTGAAGCTTTCTTT
CASTFREGRKNTEAFF
>many|TRBV11-3|TRBJ2-3|NA
TGTGCCAGCAGCTTTTCGGATACGCAGTATTTT
CASSFSDTQYF
>NA|TRBV20-1|TRBJ2-2|TRBD2
TGCAGTACTCAGCGGGAGGGCGGGTACACCGGGGAGCTGTTTTTT
CSTQREGGYTGELFF
>NA|TRBV7-8|TRBJ1-3|NA
TGTGCCAGCAGCTTAGAGACCCAACCCTCTGGAAACACCATATATTTT
CASSLETQPSGNTIYF
>many|TRBV7-6|TRBJ2-3|NA
TGTGCCAGCAGCTTAGAAGGGGGAGGAGATACGCAGTATTTT
CASSLEGGGDTQYF
>few|TRBV5-5|TRBJ2-1|NA
TGTGCCAGCAGCTTAGGAACGACGAGCTCCTACAATGAGCAGTTCTTC
CASSLGTTSSYNEQFF
>NA|TRBV7-6|TRBJ1-1|NA
TGTGCCAGCAGCTTTAGCTCAGTCGGTGGAGCTTTCTTT
CASSFSSVGGAFF
>many|TRBV7-2|TRBJ1-6|TRBD1
TGTGCCAGCAGCTCCACAGGGGGTGGATCACCCCTCCACTTT
CASSSTGGGSPLHF
>many|TRBV4-1|TRBJ2-1|NA
TGCGCCAGCAGCCAATTGGACAGACCTCCTTACAATGAGCAGTTCTTC
CASSQLDRPPYNEQFF
>NA|TRBV7-1|TRBJ2-1|TRBD1
TGTGCCAGCGAGTGGGGGACAGGGAAGGTCAATGAGCAGTTCTTC
CASEWGTGKVNEQFF
>few|TRBV18|TRBJ2-1|NA
TGTGCCAGCTCACCACCCGGGGCGCTCAATGAGCAGTTCTTC
CASSPPGALNEQFF
>few|TRBV11-3|TRBJ1-1|NA
TGTGCCAGCAGCTTAGCACAGGAAGCTTTCTTT
CASSLAQEAFF
>NA|TRBV2|TRBJ1-5|NA
TGTGCCAGCAACGGGGCGAGGCAGCCCCAGCATTTT
CASNGARQPQHF
>NA|TRBV29-1|TRBJ2-5|NA
TGCAGCGTTGTAGGGAACCAAGAGACCCAGTACTTC
CSVVGNQETQYF
>few|TRBV27|TRBJ2-2|NA
TGTGCCAGCAGACCTACCAACACCGGGGAGCTGTTTTTT
CASRPTNTGELFF
>NA|TRBV4-3|TRBJ2-7|NA
TGCGCCAGCAGCCAAGAACAATCCACTGACTACGAGCAGTACTTC
CASSQEQSTDYEQYF
>many|TRBV7-2|TRBJ2-3|NA
TGTGCCAGCAGCTCCGCGGTACGCACAGATACGCAGTATTTT
CASSSAVRTDTQYF
>NA|TRBV10-2|TRBJ2-3|NA
TGCGCCAGCAGTGAAATCCGGGAGCGACACACAGATACGCAGTATTTT
CASSEIRERHTDTQYF
>many|TRBV7-8|TRBJ2-2|NA
TGTGCCAGCAGCTTGCAGGGATGGGGAGCGGACACCGGGGAGCTGTTTTTT
CASSLQGWGADTGELFF
>NA|TRBV15|TRBJ2-1|NA
TGTGCCACCAGCACTGGGAACAGTCAAGTAGGTGAGCAGTTCTTC
CATSTGNSQVGEQFF
>NA|TRBV6-6|TRBJ2-1|TRBD1
TGTGCCAGCAGTTATTCGCAGGGGGTCTACAATGAGCAGTTCTTC
CASSYSQGVYNEQFF
>few|TRBV20-1|TRBJ2-5|TRBD2
TGCAGTGCTAGAGATATGAGGAGCGGGAGATCTGAGACCCAGTACTTC
CSARDMRSGRSETQYF
>many|TRBV19|TRBJ1-5|NA
TGTGCCATATCAGATAGCAATCAGCCCCAGCATTTT
CAISDSNQPQHF
>NA|TRBV19|TRBJ2-1|TRBD2
TGTGCCAGTAGTAGAACTAGCGGGATAACCCACACACACAATGAGCAGTTCTTC
CASSRTSGITHTHNEQFF
>many|TRBV28|TRBJ2-3|TRBD2
TGTGCCAGCAGTTCCCCCCGGGGGGGAGACTTTACGCAGTATTTT
CASSSPRGGDFTQYF
>many|TRBV7-2|TRBJ1-2|TRBD1
TGTGCCAGCAGCGTAGGACAGGCTAACTATGGCTACACCTTC
CASSVGQANYGYTF
>few|TRBV27|TRBJ2-1|TRBD2
TGTGCCAGCAGATCCCCCGGGGGGGTAGGTGCCAATGAGCAGTTCTTC
CASRSPGGVGANEQFF
>many|TRBV7-9|TRBJ1-4|TRBD1
TGTGCCAGCAGCTTAGAGGGGGCTTGGGAAAAACTGTTTTTT
CASSLEGAWEKLFF
>NA|TRBV9|TRBJ1-1|NA
TGTGCCAGCAGCCTGAGGGGAAGTGGAGTTGGGAGTACTGAAGCTTTCTTT
CASSLRGSGVGSTEAFF
>NA|TRBV12-3/TRBV12-4|TRBJ2-1|NA
TGTGCCAGCACTCTGGGGGGCTATGAGCAGTTCTTC
CASTLGGYEQFF
>few|TRBV4-3|TRBJ1-1|NA
TGCGCCAGCAGCCAAGATGGGCAGAGCAGTGAAGCTTTCTTT
CASSQDGQSSEAFF
>many|TRBV7-8|TRBJ2-3|NA
TGTGCCAGCAAACCACTCAGCACAGATACGCAGTATTTT
CASKPLSTDTQYF
>many|TRBV7-9|TRBJ2-2|NA
TGTGCCAGCAGCTCGGGACGGACGAACACCGGGGAGCTGTTTTTT
CASSSGRTNTGELFF
>few|TRBV20-1|TRBJ2-1|TRBD2
TGCAGTGCCAGCCAACTAGCGGGAGGAAACAATGAGCAGTTCTTC
CSASQLAGGNNEQFF
>NA|TRBV24-1|TRBJ2-2|TRBD2
TGTGCCACCAGTGATTTGCCTAGCGGGAGAGGAACCGGGGAGCTGTTTTTT
CATSDLPSGRGTGELFF
>NA|TRBV12-3/TRBV12-4|TRBJ1-3|NA
TGTGCCAGCTCCTCCGGAAGAATCCCCGTCTCTGGAAACACCTTATATTTT
CASSSGRIPVSGNTLYF
>few|TRBV9|TRBJ2-2|TRBD1
TGTGCCAGCAGCGTACAGGGGGCATCGTCGACCGGGGAGCTGTTTTTT
CASSVQGASSTGELFF
>many|TRBV27|TRBJ2-5|NA
TGTGCCAGCAGTTTTACCGATCAAGAGACCCAGTACTTC
CASSFTDQETQYF
>many|TRBV29-1|TRBJ2-3|TRBD1
TGCAGCGTTGAAGATAGGTCAGGGGGAGATACGCAGTATTTT
CSVEDRSGGDTQYF
>NA|TRBV20-1|TRBJ1-1|NA
TGCAGTGCTAGACCTCCCGGGACCCCGGCGACGTTT
CSARPPGTPATF
>many|TRBV29-1|TRBJ2-1|NA
TGCAGCACCCGGGGGAGCAATGAGCAGTTCTTC
CSTRGSNEQFF
>many|TRBV7-8|TRBJ2-2|NA
TGTGCCAGCAGCTACACTACGTCCGGGGAGCTGTTTTTT
CASSYTTSGELFF
>few|TRBV28|TRBJ2-3|NA
TGTGCCAGCAGTCCCCGACAGGCCTACACCTCAGATACGCAGTATTTT
CASSPRQAYTSDTQYF
>many|TRBV7-2|TRBJ1-2|TRBD1
TGTGCCAGCAGCTTAGGGACAGGGGTTCAATATGGCTACACCTTC
CASSLGTGVQYGYTF
>NA|TRBV28|TRBJ1-2|NA
TGTGCCAGCAGTTTAGCTGGCCTCTATGGCTACACCTTC
CASSLAGLYGYTF
>many|TRBV28|TRBJ2-7|TRBD2
TGTGCCAGCAGTCTAGACCTAGCGGGTACAACCTACGAGCAGTACTTC
CASSLDLAGTTYEQYF
>NA|TRBV15|TRBJ2-3|NA
TGTGCCACCAGCGGAGAGTACTATACGCAGTATTTT
CATSGEYYTQYF